Below, one T cell receptor beta chain is given with its context. What it binds is unknown. This specimen comes from a study of cytomegalovirus exposure and HLA in healthy donors. General study results and limits: Among CMV-associated TCR beta chains, most appeared HLA-restricted in a later analysis. Overall, around 160 TCR beta chains were annotated as cytomegalovirus-associated. A later examination showed that TCR association rates differed by HLA locus, with DRB1 most and HLA-C fewest.

CDR1 and CDR2 from the germline V gene are GTSNPN and SVGIG (reference sequence). The CDR3 has 13 residues. After removal of 4 bases from V and 11 bases from J, the junction contained 11 bases not matched to a gene. PCR involved 60 Vbeta and 13 Jbeta primers. Sequenced by immunoSEQ multiplex PCR; TCRdb stores in-frame clones only, minus some. The sample shows around 140,000 clones, roughly 78% of them seen only once. This clonotype was obtained from a female donor in good health and CMV-seronegative. Source material: PBMCs. The chain recombines TRBV30 with TRBJ1-1, with 9 bases matching TRBD1. In DNA form, the CDR3 reads TGTGCCTGGACACTGGGGAAGACAGGGGGGGCTTTCTTT. It specifies CAWTLGKTGGAFF.